The rows below give T cell receptor beta chains drawn from one sample of a study of T cells in Graves' hyperthyroidism and ophthalmopathy. From the multiplex PCR reads, TCRdb called clonotypes with MiXCR, one entry per CDR3 protein. The sample lists approximately 430,000 distinct CDR3 sequences, 15% to 17% occurring once. Material: blood. Receptors were obtained from a woman aged 18-29 years with Graves' hyperthyroidism. Each CDR3 is given without its conserved first and last residue. The size field is filled for only some rows; it gives once, few, many or a size class.

v_gene,j_gene,abundance,CDR3aa
TRBV2,TRBJ2-7,.,ASSQTTSGSEQY
TRBV12-3/TRBV12-4,TRBJ2-2,few,ASCDRKNTGELF
TRBV12-3/TRBV12-4,TRBJ1-6,few,ASSGEWGNSPPH
TRBV27,TRBJ2-2,once,ASSLKPWNTGELF
TRBV12-3/TRBV12-4,TRBJ2-7,.,ASIGAADSYEQY
TRBV7-9,TRBJ2-1,many,ASSPYGTKGNEQF
TRBV6-4,TRBJ2-3,many,ASSEAGGPTDTQY
TRBV7-9,TRBJ1-2,many,ASSYGGYYGYT
TRBV7-2,TRBJ2-2,.,ASSRNRGDTGELF
TRBV2,TRBJ2-1,once,ASPRPGLAGEGYNEQF
TRBV29-1,TRBJ2-5,few,SVEGAAVETQY
TRBV7-9,TRBJ2-1,many,ASSFAAGGLYNEQF
TRBV6-1,TRBJ1-5,many,ASSERGLGNQPQH
TRBV4-1,TRBJ1-3,.,ASSPPGRNTIY
TRBV19,TRBJ1-2,.,ASSKQGKLYGYT
TRBV20-1,TRBJ2-2,many,SAWGPENTGELF
TRBV11-2,TRBJ2-7,.,ASSHGWGDEQY
TRBV5-1,TRBJ2-1,many,ASSLGGQASYNEQF
TRBV5-1,TRBJ1-6,many,ASRLFDSANSPLH
TRBV29-1,TRBJ2-7,few,SVETGVPYEQY
TRBV6-2/TRBV6-3,TRBJ2-3,few,ASSLQGSDTQY
TRBV27,TRBJ2-1,many,ASSPQNPGGEQF
TRBV7-3,TRBJ1-4,.,ASSQEQEKLF
TRBV12-3/TRBV12-4,TRBJ2-5,.,ASRTGAAETQY
TRBV27,TRBJ2-3,many,ASTPGVVDWLPDTQY
TRBV7-2,TRBJ2-7,many,ASSLEGDPTYEQY
TRBV6-1,TRBJ2-5,many,ASSFRDSQETQY
TRBV30,TRBJ2-5,.,AWNRGLAGETQY
TRBV27,TRBJ1-5,many,ASRRTGYNQPQH
TRBV5-1,TRBJ2-3,once,ASNERETDTQY
TRBV2,TRBJ2-5,many,ASSDGLQETQY
TRBV10-1,TRBJ2-2,few,ASSELRFGELF
TRBV12-3/TRBV12-4,TRBJ2-7,many,ASSLEGRAYYEQY
TRBV20-1,TRBJ2-5,many,SGESGGRGAQY
TRBV9,TRBJ2-3,few,ASSPTGGGAGDTQY
TRBV12-3/TRBV12-4,TRBJ2-1,many,ASSFRSPLSYNEQF
TRBV6-1,TRBJ2-7,.,ASSFSGDSSYEQY
TRBV10-3,TRBJ2-5,.,AISEMKGWQETQY
TRBV11-2,TRBJ1-1,.,ASSFSGTATEAF
TRBV3-1,TRBJ1-1,.,ASSRFRETNTEAF
TRBV6-5,TRBJ2-7,many,ASSYHGRVDGEQY